This TCR beta chain was sequenced for a study of T cell changes during pregnancy in multiple sclerosis. The data were produced by immunoSEQ multiplex PCR, yet TCRdb's version contains in-frame clones alone and is incomplete. The sample lists about 88,000 clones, about 92% occurring once. Germline V gene data show CDR1 as SGHTA and CDR2 as FQGNSA. The ends were cut back, 4 bases at V and 7 bases at J, with 14 bases in the middle. This CDR3 is built from 14 residues. The clonotype was recovered from a female donor with multiple sclerosis, enrolled in a pregnancy study. This specimen was peripheral blood, taken in the first trimester of pregnancy. V usage is TRBV7-2 and J usage is TRBJ2-1; D is unresolved. This CDR3 is CASSSPTAFNEQFF. CDR3 nucleotide sequence: TGTGCCAGCAGCTCCCCAACAGCTTTTAATGAGCAGTTCTTC.